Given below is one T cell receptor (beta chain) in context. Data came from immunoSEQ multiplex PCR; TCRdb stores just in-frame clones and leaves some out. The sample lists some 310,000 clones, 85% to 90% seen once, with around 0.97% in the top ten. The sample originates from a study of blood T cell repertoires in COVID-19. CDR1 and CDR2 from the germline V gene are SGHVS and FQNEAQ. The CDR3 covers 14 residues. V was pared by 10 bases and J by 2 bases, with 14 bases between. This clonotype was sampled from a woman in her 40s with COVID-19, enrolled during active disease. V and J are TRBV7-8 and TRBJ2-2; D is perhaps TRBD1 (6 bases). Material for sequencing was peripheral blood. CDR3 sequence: CATPTGDNTGELFF. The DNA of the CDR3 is TGTGCCACCCCGACAGGTGATAACACCGGGGAGCTGTTTTTT.